The TCR beta chain described here comes from a study of T cells expressing NK-cell markers. Study at large: HCMV seropositivity characterized seven of the eight sequenced donors, and seronegativity one.

A remark on this clonotype: Its antigen is currently unknown.

Germline values: CDR1 LGHDT, CDR2 YNNKEL (reference sequence). CDR3 length: 14 residues. Overall study results and limits: Four donors showed these clonotypes also leading the CD3+CD56-NKG2C+ fraction. Dominant NKG2C+ clonotypes accounted for roughly 1.0-8% of CD8+ T cells in over 5 donors.

Researchers built TCR beta cDNA using 5'RACE template switching with UMIs. TCRdb re-called the 5' RACE reads, yielding one record per CDR3 amino acid sequence without DNA. This sample carries 550,000 to 600,000 distinct CDR3 sequences, with 3% to 4.5% going to the ten biggest clones. The receptor was isolated from a young man in good health. Sequencing used blood T cells: a sorted CD56 or NKG2C T cell subset, CD4+ or CD8+ T cells, or bulk PBMC T cells (not recorded which). The V call is TRBV3-1, the J call TRBJ1-6; without DNA, the TCRdb call of TRBD1 cannot be checked. CDR3 loop: CASSHLDRWSTLHF.